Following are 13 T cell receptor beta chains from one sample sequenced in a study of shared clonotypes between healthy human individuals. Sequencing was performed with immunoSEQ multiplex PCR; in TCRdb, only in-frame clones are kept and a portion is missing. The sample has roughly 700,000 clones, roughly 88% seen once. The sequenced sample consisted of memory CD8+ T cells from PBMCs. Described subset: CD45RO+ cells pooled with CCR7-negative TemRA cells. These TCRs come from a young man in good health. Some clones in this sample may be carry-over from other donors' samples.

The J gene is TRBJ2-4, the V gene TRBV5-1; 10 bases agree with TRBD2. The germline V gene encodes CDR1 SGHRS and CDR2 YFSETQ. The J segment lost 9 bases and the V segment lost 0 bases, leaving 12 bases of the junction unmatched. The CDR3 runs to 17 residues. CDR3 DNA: TGCGCCAGCAGCTTGGCCCAGCGGGAGGGCCGAATAGGCATTCAGTACTTC. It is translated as CASSLAQREGRIGIQYF.

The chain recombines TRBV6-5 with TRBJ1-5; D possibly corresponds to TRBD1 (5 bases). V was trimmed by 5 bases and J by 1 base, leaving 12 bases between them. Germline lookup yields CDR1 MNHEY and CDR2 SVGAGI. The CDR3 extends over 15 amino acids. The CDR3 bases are TGTGCCAGCAGTCCCAGGGTGGGGAGCAATCAGCCCCAGCATTTT. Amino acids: CASSPRVGSNQPQHF.

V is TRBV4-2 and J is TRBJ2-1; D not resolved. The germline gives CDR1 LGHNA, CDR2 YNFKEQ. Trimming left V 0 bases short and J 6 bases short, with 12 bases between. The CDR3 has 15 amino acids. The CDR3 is CASSQDRMKGNEQFF. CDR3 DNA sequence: TGTGCCAGCAGCCAAGACCGCATGAAGGGCAATGAGCAGTTCTTC.

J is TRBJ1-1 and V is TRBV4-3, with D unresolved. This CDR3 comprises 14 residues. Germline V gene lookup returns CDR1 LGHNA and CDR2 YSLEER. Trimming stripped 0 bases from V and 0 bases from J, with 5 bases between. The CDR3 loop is CASSQDRMNTEAFF. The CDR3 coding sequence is TGCGCCAGCAGCCAAGACAGAATGAACACTGAAGCTTTCTTT.

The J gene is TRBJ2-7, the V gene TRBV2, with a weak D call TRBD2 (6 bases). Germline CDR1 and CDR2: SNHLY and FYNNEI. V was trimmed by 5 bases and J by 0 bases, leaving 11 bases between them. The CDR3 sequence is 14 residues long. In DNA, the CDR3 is TGTGCCAGCAGTCTAGACGGGAGCTCCTACGAGCAGTACTTC. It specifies CASSLDGSSYEQYF.

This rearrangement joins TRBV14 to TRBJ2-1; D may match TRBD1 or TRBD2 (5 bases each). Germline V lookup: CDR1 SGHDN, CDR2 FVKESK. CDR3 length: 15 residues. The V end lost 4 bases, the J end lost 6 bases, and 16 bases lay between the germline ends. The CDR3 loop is CASSPEGNSLNEQFF. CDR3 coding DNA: TGTGCCAGCAGCCCAGAGGGGAACAGCCTCAATGAGCAGTTCTTC.

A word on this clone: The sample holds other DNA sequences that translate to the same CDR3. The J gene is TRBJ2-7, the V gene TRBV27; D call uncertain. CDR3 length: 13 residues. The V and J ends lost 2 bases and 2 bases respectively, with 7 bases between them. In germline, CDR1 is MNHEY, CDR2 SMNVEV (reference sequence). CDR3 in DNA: TGTGCCAGCAGTTTAGGCTCAGCCTACGAGCAGTACTTC. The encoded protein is CASSLGSAYEQYF.

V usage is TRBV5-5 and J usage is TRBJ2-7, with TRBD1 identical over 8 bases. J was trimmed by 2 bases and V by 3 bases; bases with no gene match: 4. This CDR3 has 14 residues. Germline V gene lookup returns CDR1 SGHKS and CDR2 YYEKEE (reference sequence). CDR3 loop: CASSSSTGAYEQYF. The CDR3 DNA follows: TGTGCCAGCAGCTCCTCGACAGGGGCCTACGAGCAGTACTTC.

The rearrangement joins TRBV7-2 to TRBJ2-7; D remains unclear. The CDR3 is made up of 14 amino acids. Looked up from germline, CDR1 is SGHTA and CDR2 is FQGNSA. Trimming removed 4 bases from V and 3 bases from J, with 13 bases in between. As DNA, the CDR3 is TGTGCCAGCAGCTCGATGATTGGGGTCTACGAGCAGTACTTC. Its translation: CASSSMIGVYEQYF.

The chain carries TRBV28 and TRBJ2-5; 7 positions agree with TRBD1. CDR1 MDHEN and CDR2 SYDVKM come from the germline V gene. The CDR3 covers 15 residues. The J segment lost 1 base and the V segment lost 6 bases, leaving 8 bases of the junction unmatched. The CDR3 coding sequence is TGTGCCAGCAGGACAGAGGACAGGCGCCAAGAGACCCAGTACTTC. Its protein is CASRTEDRRQETQYF.

The CDR3 loop reads CASSEFNNEQFF. CDR3 nucleotide sequence: TGTGCCAGCAGTGAGTTTAACAATGAGCAGTTCTTC. V and J are TRBV7-3 and TRBJ2-1; D remains unclear. The CDR3 runs to 12 residues. Trimming removed 6 bases from V and 5 bases from J, with 8 bases in between. Germline V CDR1 and CDR2: SGHTA, FQGTGA.

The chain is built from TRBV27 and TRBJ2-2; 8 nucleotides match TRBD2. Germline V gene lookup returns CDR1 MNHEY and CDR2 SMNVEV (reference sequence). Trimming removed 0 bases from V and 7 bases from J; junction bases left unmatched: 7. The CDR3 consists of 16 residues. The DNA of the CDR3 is TGTGCCAGCAGTTTATCAGCGGGAGAGGTTCACGGGGAGCTGTTTTTT. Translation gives CASSLSAGEVHGELFF.

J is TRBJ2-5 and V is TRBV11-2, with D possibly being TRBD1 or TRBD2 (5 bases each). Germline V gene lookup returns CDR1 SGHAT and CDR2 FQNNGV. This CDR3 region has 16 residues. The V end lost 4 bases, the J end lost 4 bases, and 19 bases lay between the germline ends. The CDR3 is CASSSWTEGTGETQYF. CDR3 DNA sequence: TGTGCCAGCAGCTCTTGGACCGAGGGGACGGGAGAGACCCAGTACTTC.